Sequencing of this TCR beta chain was carried out in a study of cytomegalovirus exposure and HLA in healthy donors. Regarding the study as a whole: The investigators catalogued 150 to 200 TCR beta chains as cytomegalovirus-associated. The authors later linked a missense DCLRE1C variant to TCR beta V- and J-gene trimming.

Worth noting for this clone: Its antigen remains unidentified.

The PCR was carried out with 60 Vbeta primers and 13 Jbeta primers. Libraries were prepared by immunoSEQ multiplex PCR; TCRdb keeps only in-frame clonotypes and omits some of them. The sample holds around 150,000 clones; around 80% are singletons and the top ten take about 6.3%. Though probably carrying unrecorded immune exposures, donors were nominally healthy at sampling. The CDR3 consists of 13 residues. CDR1 MGHDK and CDR2 SYGVNS come from the germline V gene. With 7 bases removed from V and 8 bases from J, the gap between germline ends came to 17 bases. The clonotype was recovered from a male donor in good health and CMV-seropositive. The chain is built from TRBV25-1 and TRBJ1-2; tentatively, D is TRBD1 (6 bases). The sample was PBMCs. CDR3 sequence (DNA): TGTGCCAGCACGCATGGAGGGGGAGGGGGCTACACCTTC. This sequence encodes CASTHGGGGGYTF.